One and the same sample provided the 9 T cell receptor beta chains below, sequenced in a study of blood T cells in healthy people across ages. Through a sample-barcoded 5' primer and a J-beta primer mix, a second PCR was run for roughly 7 to 12 cycles. TCRdb re-derived calls from the 5' RACE reads in MiXCR, one entry per CDR3 protein. The table shows nearly 800,000 distinct CDR3 sequences, with around 25% occurring only once. Another study also made use of these data, one on T cells of mothers and their children.

Sequencing used blood. These receptor sequences come from a boy between 10 and 17 years old in good health.

The chain carries TRBV6-1 and TRBJ2-5; D ambiguous. Germline V lookup: CDR1 MNHNS, CDR2 SASEGT. The CDR3 totals 15 residues. V dropped 3 bases and J dropped 5 bases, with 16 bases sitting between them. CDR3 in DNA: TGTGCCAGCAGTGATAACGTTGGGCGGCGGGAGACCCAGTACTTC. This translates into CASSDNVGRRETQYF.

V usage is TRBV20-1 and J usage is TRBJ1-1; TRBD1 matches at 7 bases. Losses at the gene ends were 0 bases for V and 2 bases for J; bases not matched to a gene: 6. The germline CDR1 and CDR2 sequences are DFQATT and SNEGSKA (reference sequence). The CDR3 loop spans 15 amino acids. Here the CDR3 reads CSARELQGTNTEAFF. The CDR3 nucleotides read TGCAGTGCTAGAGAACTACAGGGGACAAACACTGAAGCTTTCTTT.

This chain links TRBV7-2 with TRBJ1-3, with a possible D match to TRBD1 (5 bases). CDR3 length: 17 residues. Trimming stripped 7 bases from V and 2 bases from J, with 21 bases between. Per germline, CDR1 SGHTA and CDR2 FQGNSA. CDR3 sequence reads: CASTQATDGGTGNTIYF. CDR3 bases: TGTGCCAGCACCCAAGCAACGGACGGGGGAACTGGAAACACCATATATTTT.

This chain joins TRBV9 and TRBJ1-1, with D unresolved. Trimming removed 4 bases from V and 10 bases from J, with 23 bases in between. CDR1 SGDLS and CDR2 YYNGEE come from the germline V gene. This CDR3 has 15 amino acids. CDR3 sequence reads: CASSPTPDRPLVAFF. CDR3 DNA sequence: TGTGCCAGCAGCCCTACCCCTGACCGGCCTCTGGTAGCTTTCTTT.

J is TRBJ1-4 and V is TRBV13, with TRBD1 as a possible D gene (5 bases). The CDR3 runs 16 residues. CDR1 PRHDT and CDR2 FYEKMQ come from the germline V gene (reference sequence). V was cut by 3 bases and J by 8 bases, with 19 bases left in between. The CDR3 is CASSFGGIGISEKLFF. In nucleotides, the CDR3 is TGTGCCAGCAGCTTCGGGGGAATAGGGATTAGCGAAAAACTGTTTTTT.

This chain connects TRBV16 to TRBJ1-5; D might be TRBD1 (5 bases). The CDR3 spans 14 residues. Germline-derived CDR1 and CDR2 are KGHSY and FQNENV. V lost 5 bases to trimming and J lost 6 bases, with 14 bases between them. CDR3 DNA sequence: TGTGCCAGCAGCTCATCCTGGGGGTCTCAGCCCCAGCATTTT. Translating gives CASSSSWGSQPQHF. The whole variable domain, filled in from reference TRBV16 and TRBJ1-5, reads GEEVAQTPKHLVRGEGQKAKLYCAPIKGHSYVFWYQQVLKNEFKFLISFQNENVFDETGMPKERFSAKCLPNSPCSLEIQATKLEDSAVYFCASSSSWGSQPQHFGDGTRLSIL.

This clonotype has more than one count but fewer than ten. The rearrangement links TRBV21-1 to TRBJ2-6; TRBD1 is the table's D call and was not checked against the DNA. TRBV21-1 is flagged as a pseudogene. This CDR3 has 18 residues. The CDR3 nucleotides read TGTGCCAGCAGCGGACCCGGGACAGGGGTCTTTGGGGCCAACGTCCTGACTTTC. Translation gives CASSGPGTGVFGANVLTF.

The chain uses TRBV29-1 and TRBJ2-7; TRBD2 aligns across 11 bases. The V gene end was trimmed by 0 bases and the J gene end by 4 bases; junction bases not matched to a gene: 8. The CDR3 loop spans 16 amino acids. CDR1 is SQVTM, CDR2 ANQGSEA, per germline. CDR3 protein: CSVEDSGTSGSYEQYF. The CDR3 DNA follows: TGCAGCGTTGAAGATTCGGGAACTAGCGGGAGTTACGAGCAGTACTTC.

A note on this clonotype: A junction end diverges from the germline sequence, so it may reflect a read error. The rearrangement joins TRBV29-1 to TRBJ1-1; tentatively, D is TRBD1 (6 bases). Germline-derived CDR1 and CDR2 are SQVTM and ANQGSEA. The CDR3 is 11 amino acids. This CDR3 is CSAIRDTKALF. CDR3 DNA: TGCAGCGCAATTAGGGACACCAAAGCTCTCTTT.